The T cell receptor beta chain described here comes from a study of T cells in Graves' hyperthyroidism and ophthalmopathy. Using RNA transcripts as the source, TCR beta CDR3 regions were amplified. HTBI primers were employed in a first-round RT-PCR of the TCR CDR3. TCRdb re-derived calls from the multiplex PCR reads in MiXCR, one entry per CDR3 protein. The sample consists of roughly 420,000 distinct CDR3 sequences, approximately 13% of them appearing once. This clonotype was seen at least ten times. The CDR3 loop spans 15 amino acids. With 4 bases removed from V and 0 bases from J, the gap between germline ends came to 13 bases.

The sequence came from a woman under 30 with Graves' hyperthyroidism. The chain recombines TRBV12-3 or TRBV12-4 with TRBJ2-7; the D is unclear. The source material was blood. The CDR3 region is CASSSAQASSYEQYF. The CDR3 region has the DNA TGTGCCAGCAGTTCCGCGCAGGCTAGCTCCTACGAGCAGTACTTC.